Listed here are 13 T cell receptor beta chains from one sample, sequenced in a study of cytomegalovirus exposure and HLA in healthy donors. 60 Vbeta and 13 Jbeta primers were used in PCR. Generated by immunoSEQ multiplex PCR, the TCRdb table keeps only in-frame clones and is missing some. The sample contains roughly 100,000 clones, 55% to 75% of which appear only once. The source material was PBMCs. These receptors came from a man between 60 and 70 years old in good health and CMV-seronegative.

The chain has TRBV14 and TRBJ2-3; TRBD1 might be the D (6 bases). V dropped 0 bases and J dropped 9 bases, with 10 bases sitting between them. The germline V gene encodes CDR1 SGHDN and CDR2 FVKESK. The CDR3 is made up of 13 amino acids. CDR3 protein: CASSQESGVTQYF. CDR3 DNA sequence: TGTGCCAGCAGCCAAGAGTCAGGGGTGACGCAGTATTTT.

V and J are TRBV2 and TRBJ2-1; 7 positions agree with TRBD1. Per the germline V gene, CDR1 is SNHLY and CDR2 is FYNNEI. This CDR3 contains 15 residues. J gave up 6 bases and V 2 bases, and 7 bases lay outside the gene matches. CDR3 nucleotides: TGTGCCAGCAGTGAAAGCAGGGGGAGTATCAATGAGCAGTTCTTC. Amino acids: CASSESRGSINEQFF.

The chain is built from TRBV7-2 and TRBJ2-5; TRBD2 matches at 8 bases. Per the germline V gene, CDR1 is SGHTA and CDR2 is FQGNSA. The junction had 15 bases not matched to a gene; V was cut back by 2 bases and J by 7 bases. CDR3 length equals 17 residues. CDR3 sequence (DNA): TGTGCCAGCAGCTTACAAGCTGCGGGGGGCGTTTTGGGGACCCAGTACTTC. It yields the protein CASSLQAAGGVLGTQYF.

The rearrangement joins TRBV6-1 to TRBJ2-1, with 11 nucleotides matching TRBD1. This CDR3 comprises 15 residues. CDR1 is MNHNS and CDR2 is SASEGT in the germline V gene. The J segment lost 6 bases and the V segment lost 5 bases, leaving 6 bases of the junction unmatched. CDR3 sequence (DNA): TGTGCCAGCAGTCCTAAGGGGACAGGGGGCAATGAGCAGTTCTTC. Its protein is CASSPKGTGGNEQFF.

V and J are TRBV28 and TRBJ1-4; a weak D match, TRBD1 (6 bases). The V end lost 2 bases, the J end lost 2 bases, and 18 bases lay between the germline ends. The CDR3 length is 18 residues. Germline V gene data show CDR1 as MDHEN and CDR2 as SYDVKM. The CDR3 region has the DNA TGTGCCAGCAGTTTACCCGGGGTTCGGGGGGCTACTAATGAAAAACTGTTTTTT. Residues: CASSLPGVRGATNEKLFF.

This clone was found a few times. The J gene is TRBJ2-2, the V gene TRBV29-1, with D tentatively TRBD1 (6 bases). This CDR3 is built from 12 residues. In germline, CDR1 is SQVTM, CDR2 ANQGSEA. Between the trimmed V and J ends, which lost 7 bases and 1 base, there was a span of 7 bases. CDR3 nucleotides: TGCAGCGGACAGGAGAACACCGGGGAGCTGTTTTTT. As protein: CSGQENTGELFF.

This chain joins TRBV6-5 and TRBJ1-1, with D possibly TRBD1 on 6 matching bases. Germline-derived CDR1 and CDR2 are MNHEY and SVGAGI. The CDR3 length is 15 residues. Trimming removed 4 bases from V and 1 base from J, with 13 bases in between. CDR3 sequence (DNA): TGTGCCAGCAGTTGGTTCGGACAGCAGAACACTGAAGCTTTCTTT. Its protein product is CASSWFGQQNTEAFF.

This chain uses TRBV5-4 with TRBJ2-1; TRBD2 matches at 7 bases. Looked up from germline, CDR1 is SGHNT and CDR2 is YYREEE (reference sequence). The ends lost 0 bases at V and 8 bases at J; junction bases unmatched: 17. The CDR3 has 18 residues. The CDR3 sequence is CASSLGMGGRGRRDEQFF. The CDR3 DNA is TGTGCCAGCAGCTTGGGAATGGGCGGGCGGGGGAGACGTGATGAGCAGTTCTTC. The full variable domain, in which reference TRBV5-4 and TRBJ2-1 provide the parts outside the CDR3, is ETGVTQSPTHLIKTRGQQVTLRCSSQSGHNTVSWYQQALGQGPQFIFQYYREEENGRGNFPPRFSGLQFPNYSSELNVNALELDDSALYLCASSLGMGGRGRRDEQFFGPGTRLTVL.

The chain is built from TRBV2 and TRBJ1-2, with D unresolved. The germline gives CDR1 SNHLY, CDR2 FYNNEI. Between the trimmed V and J ends, which lost 5 bases and 5 bases, there was a span of 12 bases. The CDR3 length is 13 residues. The CDR3 bases are TGTGCCAGCAGTCAGATAGAGGGATATGGCTACACCTTC. Residues: CASSQIEGYGYTF.

This chain uses TRBV9 with TRBJ2-7; D not certain. CDR1 SGDLS and CDR2 YYNGEE come from the germline V gene. The CDR3 length is 14 residues. Trimming removed 3 bases at V and 2 bases at J, with 12 bases between. CDR3 DNA: TGTGCCAGCAGCGCAACCGGTACAGCCTACGAGCAGTACTTC. It is translated as CASSATGTAYEQYF. The complete variable domain, with remaining parts taken from reference TRBV9 and TRBJ2-7, reads DSGVTQTPKHLITATGQRVTLRCSPRSGDLSVYWYQQSLDQGLQFLIQYYNGEERAKGNILERFSAQQFPDLHSELNLSSLELGDSALYFCASSATGTAYEQYFGPGTRLTVT.

This clone was picked up a small number of times. The V gene is TRBV11-3, the J gene TRBJ2-1, with TRBD1 as a possible D gene (5 bases). Deletions cut 3 bases from V and 5 bases from J, with 5 bases between. CDR1 and CDR2 from the germline V gene are SGHNT and YENEEA. This CDR3 comprises 12 residues. CDR3 coding DNA: TGTGCCAGCAGCTTGGGGCACAATGAGCAGTTCTTC. It yields the protein CASSLGHNEQFF.

V is TRBV7-9 and J is TRBJ1-1, with D tentatively TRBD1 (6 bases). The V end was cut by 1 base, the J end by 11 bases, with 17 bases between. The length of the CDR3 is 14 residues. The V gene's germline CDR1 is SEHNR and CDR2 FQNEAQ (reference sequence). Written as DNA, the CDR3 is TGTGCCAGCAGCTTAGGGACAGTTGACGGCGGGGCTTTCTTT. It is translated as CASSLGTVDGGAFF.

V and J are TRBV5-1 and TRBJ1-4, with D possibly TRBD1 on 6 matching bases. The CDR3 is 13 amino acids. Germline lookup yields CDR1 SGHRS and CDR2 YFSETQ. V was shortened by 4 bases and J by 8 bases, with 12 bases between the two germline ends. The DNA for the CDR3 is TGCGCCAGCAGCAGGGGGTCAGAGGAAAAACTGTTTTTT. This translates into CASSRGSEEKLFF.